The 5 T cell receptor beta chains listed next were all sequenced from one sample in a study of Ad26.COV2.S vaccination and SARS-CoV-2 variants. The treatment denotes: about 20 received Ad26.COV2.S at low or high dose, single or two shots; five or six received placebo; per-sample allocation not given. Collection of samples fell on day 63 after the first vaccine or placebo injection. The assay was immunoSEQ multiplex PCR, and TCRdb's table has in-frame clones only and misses some. The sample contains 510,000 or so clones, around 90% of which appear only once. The sequencing used peripheral blood, collected in a trial of Ad26.COV2.S vaccine versus placebo. These receptors originate from a person aged 18 to 65 who received the Ad26.COV2.S COVID-19 vaccine or a placebo.

The V and J genes are TRBV9 and TRBJ1-2; TRBD1 matches 9 bases. Germline V gene sequence: CDR1 SGDLS, CDR2 YYNGEE. Germline trimming cut 2 bases from V and 7 bases from J; bases unmatched to any gene: 6. There are 14 residues in the CDR3. DNA of the CDR3: TGTGCCAGCAGCGTGACAGGGGGAACTGCTGGCTACACCTTC. It is translated as CASSVTGGTAGYTF.

This chain joins TRBV5-4 and TRBJ1-1; no clear D gene. Trimming took 1 base from V and 2 from J, leaving 12 bases between them. Looked up from germline, CDR1 is SGHNT and CDR2 is YYREEE (reference sequence). The CDR3 totals 15 residues. The CDR3 DNA reads TGTGCCAGCAGCTTGTCTGCCGACTTTAACACTGAAGCTTTCTTT. Encoded protein: CASSLSADFNTEAFF. Filled out from reference TRBV5-4 and TRBJ1-1, the complete variable domain reads ETGVTQSPTHLIKTRGQQVTLRCSSQSGHNTVSWYQQALGQGPQFIFQYYREEENGRGNFPPRFSGLQFPNYSSELNVNALELDDSALYLCASSLSADFNTEAFFGQGTRLTVV.

Only a few counts were recorded for this clone. The V and J genes are TRBV6-2 or TRBV6-3 and TRBJ2-3; D possibly uses TRBD1 or TRBD2 (5 bases each). V lost 5 bases to trimming and J lost 2 bases, with 11 bases between them. The CDR3 runs 14 residues. Germline values: CDR1 MNHEY, CDR2 SVGEGT. In DNA, the CDR3 is TGTGCCAGCAGTACGGGACCAACCACAGATACGCAGTATTTT. Translating gives CASSTGPTTDTQYF.

This chain connects TRBV5-4 to TRBJ2-1; a possible D gene is TRBD1 (5 bases). V was clipped by 7 bases and J by 8 bases, with 16 bases between them. The germline V gene encodes CDR1 SGHNT and CDR2 YYREEE (reference sequence). The CDR3 has 13 amino acids. DNA of the CDR3: TGTGCCAGCCAGGGTCCGGTAAGGGATGAGCAGTTCTTC. Its translation: CASQGPVRDEQFF.

The gene calls are TRBV4-3 and TRBJ1-1; perhaps TRBD1 as D (6 bases). Germline loops: CDR1 LGHNA, CDR2 YSLEER. The CDR3 has 15 residues. The ends were cut back, 0 bases at V and 6 bases at J, with 14 bases in the middle. For the CDR3, the DNA is TGCGCCAGCAGCCAAGATTTGAACAGGGCATCTGAAGCTTTCTTT. Amino acid sequence: CASSQDLNRASEAFF.